This T cell receptor beta chain appears in the sequencing data of a study of blood T cells in healthy people across ages. Study-level results: From one million sequenced T cells, diversity estimates were lower bounds. PBMCs were not sorted, which prevented a conclusive comparison of naive versus antigen-experienced cells. Relative to aged donors, long-lived donors carried more naive CD4+ cells and displayed higher diversity.

Turning to this clonotype: Antigen: not known.

Per germline, CDR1 ENHRY and CDR2 SYGVKD. The length of the CDR3 is 16 residues. V gave up 6 bases and J gave up 5 bases, with 19 bases separating them. A second about 7 to 12 cycle PCR used barcoded and J-beta primers. Every sample returned 2.5 million or more CDR3-containing paired-end reads. TCRdb redid the calling of the 5' RACE reads with MiXCR, one entry per CDR3 protein. The sample lists hundreds of thousands of distinct CDR3 sequences, 45% to 50% occurring once. The TCR sequence derives from an older woman in good health. The source material was blood. The rearrangement joins TRBV10-3 to TRBJ2-2, with D possibly TRBD2 on 6 matching bases. The CDR3 nucleotides are TGTGCCATCAGCCTACTACAGGAGGGGAGGACCGGGGAGCTGTTTTTT. Encoded protein: CAISLLQEGRTGELFF.